Shown below are 23 T cell receptor beta chains from a single sample sequenced in a study of T cells after yellow fever vaccination. MiXCR, run by TCRdb on the 5' RACE reads, gives a single entry per CDR3 protein. The sample records a few hundred thousand distinct CDR3 sequences, 3% to 4.5% being singletons. Sequencing was performed on PBMCs, taken 5 days after the yellow fever booster vaccination. The receptors originated from a man younger than 35 who received the YFV17D yellow fever vaccine.

This clonotype was recorded at least ten times. The chain is built from TRBV10-2 and TRBJ1-1; 7 bases align to TRBD1. The CDR3 extends over 16 amino acids. The V gene end was trimmed by 3 bases and the J gene end by 3 bases; junction bases not matched to a gene: 10. CDR1 is WSHSY and CDR2 is SAAADI in the germline V gene. CDR3 amino acids: CASSESEGARDTEAFF. The CDR3 DNA follows: TGCGCCAGCAGTGAATCCGAGGGGGCAAGGGACACTGAAGCTTTCTTT.

In this sample, this clonotype turned up a few times. V and J are TRBV28 and TRBJ1-2, with D hard to call. CDR1 is MDHEN and CDR2 is SYDVKM in the germline V gene. Deletions cut 2 bases from V and 1 base from J, with 11 bases between. The CDR3 is 15 amino acids. In nucleotides, the CDR3 is TGTGCCAGCAGTTTAAACCCAGGTCGTAACTATGGCTACACCTTC. It is translated as CASSLNPGRNYGYTF.

This clonotype was seen only a few times. This chain joins TRBV7-9 and TRBJ2-7, with 8 bases identical to TRBD2. J lost 3 bases, V lost 5 bases, and 6 bases had no gene match. There are 14 residues in the CDR3. CDR1 and CDR2 (germline): SEHNR, FQNEAQ (reference sequence). The CDR3 here is CASSPGGGFYEQYV. The CDR3 DNA is TGTGCCAGCAGCCCCGGGGGGGGGTTCTACGAGCAGTACGTC.

The chain links TRBV7-3 to TRBJ2-3; TRBD2 matches at 9 bases. The V gene's germline CDR1 is SGHTA and CDR2 FQGTGA. J gave up 5 bases and V 5 bases, and 8 bases lay outside the gene matches. CDR3 length: 15 amino acids. CDR3 residues: CASSKGASGEDTQYF. The DNA of the CDR3 is TGTGCCAGCAGCAAAGGAGCTAGCGGGGAAGATACGCAGTATTTT. The full variable domain, in which reference TRBV7-3 and TRBJ2-3 provide the parts outside the CDR3, is GAGVSQTPSNKVTEKGKYVELRCDPISGHTALYWYRQSLGQGPEFLIYFQGTGAADDSGLPNDRFFAVRPEGSVSTLKIQRTERGDSAVYLCASSKGASGEDTQYFGPGTRLTVL.

The J gene is TRBJ2-3, the V gene TRBV6-1, with 7 bases lining up with TRBD2. The CDR3 has 15 residues. Trimming removed 5 bases from V and 4 bases from J; junction bases left unmatched: 9. CDR1 and CDR2 (germline): MNHNS, SASEGT. The CDR3 here is CASSKDGRGADTQYF. For the CDR3, the DNA is TGTGCCAGCAGTAAAGACGGCCGGGGGGCAGATACGCAGTATTTT.

The chain links TRBV7-2 to TRBJ2-1; 8 bases align to TRBD2. Germline-derived CDR1 and CDR2 are SGHTA and FQGNSA. Germline trimming cut 6 bases from V and 1 base from J; bases unmatched to any gene: 5. The CDR3 covers 15 residues. In nucleotides, the CDR3 is TGTGCCAGCAGATATGGCGGGGGGTCCTACAATGAGCAGTTCTTC. Translation: CASRYGGGSYNEQFF.

Ten or more counts support this clonotype. The chain is built from TRBV30 and TRBJ2-1, with a possible D match to TRBD2 (5 bases). V gave up 3 bases and J gave up 0 bases, with 12 bases separating them. CDR1 GTSNPN and CDR2 SVGIG come from the germline V gene (reference sequence). There are 15 residues in the CDR3. The CDR3 coding sequence is TGTGCCTGGAGCCGTAGCGTTGGCTCCTACAATGAGCAGTTCTTC. This codes for CAWSRSVGSYNEQFF.

This clonotype turned up a few times. The rearrangement links TRBV12-3 or TRBV12-4 to TRBJ2-7; 10 positions match TRBD1. CDR3 length: 13 residues. Germline trimming cut 8 bases from V and 3 bases from J; bases unmatched to any gene: 4. The CDR3 sequence: CASRDRGLYEQYF. CDR3 nucleotides: TGTGCCAGCCGAGACAGGGGGCTCTACGAGCAGTACTTC.

This clonotype was seen ten or more times. The rearrangement links TRBV4-2 to TRBJ2-2; 9 nucleotides align to TRBD2. This CDR3 contains 18 residues. Germline CDR1 and CDR2: LGHNA and YNFKEQ. J lost 0 bases, V lost 1 base, and 6 bases had no gene match. The CDR3 region is CASSQALAGITNTGELFF. The CDR3 DNA is TGTGCCAGCAGCCAAGCCCTAGCGGGGATAACGAACACCGGGGAGCTGTTTTTT.

The chain employs TRBV11-2 and TRBJ2-6; D uncertain. Trimming cost V 8 bases and J 3 bases, with 5 bases left between them. Germline V CDR1 and CDR2: SGHAT, FQNNGV. The CDR3 runs to 12 residues. The CDR3 loop reads CASLGGANVLTF. The CDR3 DNA reads as TGTGCCAGCCTCGGTGGGGCCAACGTCCTGACTTTC.

This clonotype was found many times. V usage is TRBV5-4 and J usage is TRBJ1-2; the D gene is possibly TRBD1 (6 bases). CDR3 size: 13 residues. Trimming removed 2 bases at V and 4 bases at J, with 9 bases between. CDR1 and CDR2 (germline): SGHNT, YYREEE (reference sequence). The CDR3 DNA reads TGTGCCAGCAGCTTTACAGGGTCCTATGGCTACACCTTC. Translation gives CASSFTGSYGYTF.

This clonotype was seen many times. The genes are TRBV6-6 and TRBJ1-1; D is undetermined. The CDR3 spans 14 residues. Between the trimmed V and J ends, which lost 0 bases and 5 bases, there was a span of 10 bases. Germline V gene data show CDR1 as MNHNY and CDR2 as SVGAGI (reference sequence). CDR3 in amino acids: CASSYSNMGTEAFF. In DNA, the CDR3 is TGTGCCAGCAGTTACTCGAACATGGGGACTGAAGCTTTCTTT.

This clonotype was seen more than once but under ten times. This chain links TRBV7-2 with TRBJ1-6; D is unresolved. V shed 5 bases and J shed 14 bases, with 22 bases lying between them. Germline lookup yields CDR1 SGHTA and CDR2 FQGNSA. There are 15 residues in the CDR3. For the CDR3, the DNA is TGTGCCAGCAGCCTCTCCGACGGTCCGGGGAAGACCCTCCACTTT. This gives the protein CASSLSDGPGKTLHF.

This clonotype has just a few counts. The J gene is TRBJ2-6, the V gene TRBV4-3, with D tentatively TRBD1 or TRBD2 (5 bases each). Trimming removed 5 bases at V and 4 bases at J, with 9 bases between. Germline lookup yields CDR1 LGHNA and CDR2 YSLEER. There are 14 residues in the CDR3. The CDR3 region is CASSRDPGANVLTF. CDR3 sequence (DNA): TGCGCCAGCAGCAGGGACCCCGGGGCCAACGTCCTGACTTTC.

This chain uses TRBV2 with TRBJ1-5, with 11 bases lining up with TRBD1. Germline CDR1 SNHLY, CDR2 FYNNEI. The CDR3 runs to 14 residues. J lost 7 bases, V lost 6 bases, and 5 bases had no gene match. CDR3 amino acids: CASSWGQGEQPQHF. The CDR3 DNA is TGTGCCAGCAGCTGGGGACAGGGGGAACAGCCCCAGCATTTT.

This clonotype has a handful of counts. J is TRBJ1-1 and V is TRBV20-1, with D perhaps matching TRBD1 (6 bases). This CDR3 contains 12 residues. CDR1 and CDR2 (germline): DFQATT, SNEGSKA (reference sequence). The CDR3 nucleotides are TGCAGGGGGGGGCAAGGAAACACTGAAGCTTTCTTT. It encodes CRGGQGNTEAFF.

V and J are TRBV9 and TRBJ2-1; 8 nucleotides line up with TRBD2. From germline, CDR1 is SGDLS and CDR2 YYNGEE. The V and J ends lost 3 bases and 8 bases, in that order; junction bases with no gene match: 10. CDR3 length equals 15 residues. The CDR3 DNA reads as TGTGCCAGCAGCGACCCGGGACTAGGCGCTCATGAGCAGTTCTTC. Translated: CASSDPGLGAHEQFF.

This clonotype was seen more than once but under ten times. The V gene is TRBV24-1, the J gene TRBJ2-7; TRBD1 agrees at 12 bases. Germline lookup yields CDR1 KGHDR and CDR2 SFDVKD. CDR3 size: 14 residues. The ends lost 6 bases at V and 5 bases at J; junction bases unmatched: 4. The chain's CDR3 is CATSRGQGADEQYF. CDR3 nucleotide sequence: TGTGCCACCAGTAGGGGACAGGGGGCCGACGAGCAGTACTTC.

This chain connects TRBV11-2 to TRBJ1-5, with unresolved D. There are 12 residues in the CDR3. From germline, CDR1 is SGHAT and CDR2 FQNNGV. V was cut by 4 bases and J by 11 bases, with 12 bases left in between. Written as DNA, the CDR3 is TGTGCCAGCAGCTCCCCGGGTATGACCCAGCATTTT. Amino acids: CASSSPGMTQHF.

In this sample, this clonotype turned up a few times. The chain couples TRBV7-3 to TRBJ2-2, with 13 positions matching TRBD2. The CDR3 is 16 amino acids. After removal of 0 bases from V and 6 bases from J, the junction contained 1 base not matched to a gene. Germline V gene sequence: CDR1 SGHTA, CDR2 FQGTGA. CDR3 amino acids: CASSLTGTSGAGELFF. CDR3 bases: TGTGCCAGCAGCTTAACCGGGACTAGCGGGGCCGGGGAGCTGTTTTTT.

The genes are TRBV5-1 and TRBJ2-5; 10 nucleotides align to TRBD1. The CDR3 sequence is 13 residues long. With V trimmed by 4 bases and J by 4 bases, 1 base remained unmatched. The germline V gene has CDR1 SGHRS and CDR2 YFSETQ. CDR3 nucleotide sequence: TGCGCCAGCAGCGGGACAGGGGTAGAGACCCAGTACTTC. It specifies CASSGTGVETQYF.

This chain uses TRBV3-1 with TRBJ2-4; D tentatively reads TRBD1 or TRBD2 (5 bases each). In germline, CDR1 is LGHDT, CDR2 YNNKEL (reference sequence). This CDR3 region has 18 residues. Deletions cut 3 bases from V and 2 bases from J, with 20 bases between. For the CDR3, the DNA is TGTGCCAGCAGCCACCCTTTGAAAAGGGGAGATACCAAAAACATTCAGTACTTC. Translating it yields CASSHPLKRGDTKNIQYF.

The rearrangement joins TRBV15 to TRBJ2-3; D uncertain. This CDR3 is 11 amino acids long. The V end was cut by 5 bases, the J end by 2 bases, with 2 bases between. Germline CDR1 is LNHNV and CDR2 is YYDKDF (reference sequence). CDR3 loop: CATSLTDTQYF. CDR3 coding DNA: TGTGCCACCAGCCTCACAGATACGCAGTATTTT.